Listed below are T cell receptor beta chains from one sample, sequenced in a study of blood T cell repertoires in COVID-19. Profiling relied on immunoSEQ multiplex PCR, and the TCRdb table lists in-frame clones only, not all of them. The sample carries some 260,000 clones, 88% recorded once. The sequenced sample was peripheral blood. The receptors stem from a woman in her 70s with COVID-19, enrolled during active disease. Both conserved end residues are part of each CDR3. A D gene is named only where the DNA matches it firmly. Clone size is stated in some rows and not others, as once, few, many or a class when expanded.

D: NA
V: TRBV3-1/TRBV3-2
J: TRBJ1-4
size: NA
CDR3: CASSRASYEKLFF
DNA: TGTGCCAGCAGTAGAGCATCGTATGAAAAACTGTTTTTT

D: NA
V: TRBV11-2
J: TRBJ1-2
size: NA
CDR3: CASSPGFGYGYTF
DNA: TGTGCCAGCAGCCCGGGGTTCGGCTATGGCTACACCTTC

D: TRBD1
V: TRBV5-1
J: TRBJ2-1
size: NA
CDR3: CASSTGQGQGEQFF
DNA: TGCGCCAGCAGCACCGGACAGGGCCAGGGTGAGCAGTTCTTC

D: TRBD1
V: TRBV18
J: TRBJ2-1
size: once
CDR3: CASSVTGREYNEQFF
DNA: TGTGCCAGCTCAGTGACAGGGCGAGAGTACAATGAGCAGTTCTTC

D: TRBD2
V: TRBV7-6
J: TRBJ2-7
size: NA
CDR3: CASSLGSGPDYEQYF
DNA: TGTGCCAGCAGCTTGGGTAGCGGGCCCGACTACGAGCAGTACTTC

D: NA
V: TRBV6-5
J: TRBJ1-1
size: NA
CDR3: CASSYGGAIMNTEAFF
DNA: TGTGCCAGCAGTTACGGGGGGGCCATCATGAACACTGAAGCTTTCTTT

D: TRBD1
V: TRBV4-3
J: TRBJ2-1
size: NA
CDR3: CASSQVHGTAYNEQFF
DNA: TGCGCCAGCAGCCAAGTCCACGGGACAGCCTACAATGAGCAGTTCTTC

D: NA
V: TRBV6-5
J: TRBJ1-5
size: NA
CDR3: CASSRRGNQPQHF
DNA: TGTGCCAGCAGTCGACGGGGCAATCAGCCCCAGCATTTT

D: NA
V: TRBV4-1
J: TRBJ1-2
size: NA
CDR3: CASSQTPGKGSGGYTF
DNA: TGCGCCAGCAGCCAAACGCCCGGGAAGGGCTCGGGAGGCTACACCTTC

D: NA
V: TRBV16
J: TRBJ2-5
size: NA
CDR3: CASSQSARETQYF
DNA: TGTGCCAGCAGCCAATCCGCCAGGGAGACCCAGTACTTC